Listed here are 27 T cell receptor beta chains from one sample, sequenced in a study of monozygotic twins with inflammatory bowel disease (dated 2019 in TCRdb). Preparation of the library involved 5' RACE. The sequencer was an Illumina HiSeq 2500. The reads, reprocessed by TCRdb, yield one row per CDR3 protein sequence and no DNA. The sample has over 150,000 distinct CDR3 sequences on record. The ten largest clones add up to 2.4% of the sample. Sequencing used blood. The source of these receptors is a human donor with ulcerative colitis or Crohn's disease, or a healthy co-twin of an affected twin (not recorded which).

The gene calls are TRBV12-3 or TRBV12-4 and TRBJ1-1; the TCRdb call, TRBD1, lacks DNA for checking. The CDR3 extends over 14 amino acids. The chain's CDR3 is CASSLLGGDTEAFF.

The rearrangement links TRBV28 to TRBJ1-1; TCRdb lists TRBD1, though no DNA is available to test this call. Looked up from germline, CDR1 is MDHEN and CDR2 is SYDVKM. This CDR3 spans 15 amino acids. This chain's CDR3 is CASSLPQTGDTEAFF.

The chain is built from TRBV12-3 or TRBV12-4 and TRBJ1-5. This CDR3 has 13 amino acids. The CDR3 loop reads CASSLGEGQPQHF.

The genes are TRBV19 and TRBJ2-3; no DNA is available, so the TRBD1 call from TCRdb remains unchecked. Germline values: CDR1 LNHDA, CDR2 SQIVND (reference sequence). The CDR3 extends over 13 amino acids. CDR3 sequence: CATWGGGTDTQYF.

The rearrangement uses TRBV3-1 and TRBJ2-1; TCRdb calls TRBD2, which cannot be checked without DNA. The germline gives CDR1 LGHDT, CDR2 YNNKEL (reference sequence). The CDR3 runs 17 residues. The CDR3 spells CASSQDFPGSGGYEQFF.

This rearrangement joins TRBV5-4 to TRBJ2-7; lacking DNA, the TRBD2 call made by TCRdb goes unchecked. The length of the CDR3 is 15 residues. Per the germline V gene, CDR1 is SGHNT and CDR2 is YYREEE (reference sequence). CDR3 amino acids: CASSPESGLSYEQYF.

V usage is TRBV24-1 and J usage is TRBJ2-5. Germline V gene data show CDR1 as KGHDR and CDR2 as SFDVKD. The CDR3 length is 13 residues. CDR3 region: CATSGTVQETQYF.

CDR3 loop: CASSLSLWGGTEAFF. The rearrangement joins TRBV27 to TRBJ1-1; no DNA is available, so the TRBD1 call from TCRdb remains unchecked. Looked up from germline, CDR1 is MNHEY and CDR2 is SMNVEV (reference sequence). This CDR3 is 15 amino acids long.

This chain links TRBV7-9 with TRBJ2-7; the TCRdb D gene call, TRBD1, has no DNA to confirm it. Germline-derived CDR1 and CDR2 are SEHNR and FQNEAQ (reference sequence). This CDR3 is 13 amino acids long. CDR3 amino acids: CASSNGQGYEQYF.

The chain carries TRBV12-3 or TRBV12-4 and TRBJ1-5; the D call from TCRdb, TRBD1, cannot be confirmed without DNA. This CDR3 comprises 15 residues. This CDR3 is CASSPGQGDWQPQHF.

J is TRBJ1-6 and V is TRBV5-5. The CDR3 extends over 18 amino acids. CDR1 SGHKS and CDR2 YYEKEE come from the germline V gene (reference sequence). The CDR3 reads CASSLVGGPSSYNSPLHF.

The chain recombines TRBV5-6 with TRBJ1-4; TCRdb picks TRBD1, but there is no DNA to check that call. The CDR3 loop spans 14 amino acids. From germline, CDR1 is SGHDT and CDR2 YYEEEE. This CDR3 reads CASSLRGPGEKLFF.

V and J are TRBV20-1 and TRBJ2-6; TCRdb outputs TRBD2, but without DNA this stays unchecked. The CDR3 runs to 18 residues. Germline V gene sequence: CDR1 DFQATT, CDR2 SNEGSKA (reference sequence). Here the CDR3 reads CSASRSGGAHSGANVLTF.

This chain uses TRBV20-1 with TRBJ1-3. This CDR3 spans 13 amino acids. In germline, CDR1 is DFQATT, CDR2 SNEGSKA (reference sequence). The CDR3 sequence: CSAQHSHRNTIYF.

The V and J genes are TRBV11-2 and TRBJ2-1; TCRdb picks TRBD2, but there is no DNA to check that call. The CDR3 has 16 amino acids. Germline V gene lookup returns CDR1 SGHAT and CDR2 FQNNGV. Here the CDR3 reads CASSTTSGRAYNEQFF.

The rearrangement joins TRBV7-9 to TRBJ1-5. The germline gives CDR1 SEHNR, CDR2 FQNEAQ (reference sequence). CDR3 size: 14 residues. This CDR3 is CASSLRDDVQPQHF.

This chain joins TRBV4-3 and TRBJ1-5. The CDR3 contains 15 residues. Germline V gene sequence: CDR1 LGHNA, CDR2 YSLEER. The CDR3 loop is CASSRLLSSNQPQHF.

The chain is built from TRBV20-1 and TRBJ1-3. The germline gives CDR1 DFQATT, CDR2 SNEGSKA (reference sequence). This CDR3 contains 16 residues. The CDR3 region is CSARGQQGGWGNTIYF.

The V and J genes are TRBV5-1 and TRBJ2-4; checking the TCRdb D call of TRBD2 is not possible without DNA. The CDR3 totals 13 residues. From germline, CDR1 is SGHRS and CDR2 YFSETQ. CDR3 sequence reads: CASSPQEGNIQYF.

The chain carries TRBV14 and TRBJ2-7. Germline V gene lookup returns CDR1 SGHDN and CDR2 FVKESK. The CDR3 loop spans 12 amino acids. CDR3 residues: CASSQVSQLQYF.

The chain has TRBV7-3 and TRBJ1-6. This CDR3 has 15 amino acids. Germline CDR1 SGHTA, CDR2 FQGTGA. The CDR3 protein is CASSPAGRRNSPLHF.

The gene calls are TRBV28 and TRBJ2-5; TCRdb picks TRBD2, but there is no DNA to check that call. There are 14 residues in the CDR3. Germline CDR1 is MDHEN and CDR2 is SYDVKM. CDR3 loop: CASSLIQGGQTQYF.

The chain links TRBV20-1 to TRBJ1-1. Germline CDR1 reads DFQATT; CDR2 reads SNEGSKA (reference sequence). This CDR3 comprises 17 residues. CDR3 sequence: CSARDYSTSNVNGEAFF.

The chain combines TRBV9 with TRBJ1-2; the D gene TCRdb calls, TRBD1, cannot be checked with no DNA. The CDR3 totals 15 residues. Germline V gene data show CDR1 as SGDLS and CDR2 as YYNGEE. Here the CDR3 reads CASSAEDRGGYGYTF.

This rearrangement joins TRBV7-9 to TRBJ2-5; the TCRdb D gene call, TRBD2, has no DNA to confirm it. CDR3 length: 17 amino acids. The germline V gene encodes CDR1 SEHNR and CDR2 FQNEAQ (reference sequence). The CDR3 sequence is CASSPRGLAADGETQYF.

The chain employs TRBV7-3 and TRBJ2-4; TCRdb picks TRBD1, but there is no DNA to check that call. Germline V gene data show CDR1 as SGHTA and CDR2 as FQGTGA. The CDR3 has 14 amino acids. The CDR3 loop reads CASSLSGGGNIQYF.

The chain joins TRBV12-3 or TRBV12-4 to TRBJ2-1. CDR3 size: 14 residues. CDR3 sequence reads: CASSFYSSYNEQFF.